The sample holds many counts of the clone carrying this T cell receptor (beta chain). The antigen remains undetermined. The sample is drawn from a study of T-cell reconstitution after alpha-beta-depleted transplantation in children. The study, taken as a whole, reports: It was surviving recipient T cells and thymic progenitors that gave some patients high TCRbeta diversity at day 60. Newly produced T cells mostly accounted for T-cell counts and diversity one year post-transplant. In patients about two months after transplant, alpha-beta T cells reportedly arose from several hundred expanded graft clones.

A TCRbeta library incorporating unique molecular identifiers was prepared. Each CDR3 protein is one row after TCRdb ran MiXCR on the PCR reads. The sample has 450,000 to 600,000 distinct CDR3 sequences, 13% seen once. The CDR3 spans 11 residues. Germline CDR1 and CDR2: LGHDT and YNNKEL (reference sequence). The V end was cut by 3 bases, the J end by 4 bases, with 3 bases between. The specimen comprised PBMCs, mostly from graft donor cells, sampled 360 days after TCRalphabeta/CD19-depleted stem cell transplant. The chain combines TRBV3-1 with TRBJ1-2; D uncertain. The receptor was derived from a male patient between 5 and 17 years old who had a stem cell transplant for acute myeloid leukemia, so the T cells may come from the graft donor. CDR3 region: CASSQGYGYTF. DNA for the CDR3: TGTGCCAGCAGCCAGGGCTATGGCTACACCTTC.